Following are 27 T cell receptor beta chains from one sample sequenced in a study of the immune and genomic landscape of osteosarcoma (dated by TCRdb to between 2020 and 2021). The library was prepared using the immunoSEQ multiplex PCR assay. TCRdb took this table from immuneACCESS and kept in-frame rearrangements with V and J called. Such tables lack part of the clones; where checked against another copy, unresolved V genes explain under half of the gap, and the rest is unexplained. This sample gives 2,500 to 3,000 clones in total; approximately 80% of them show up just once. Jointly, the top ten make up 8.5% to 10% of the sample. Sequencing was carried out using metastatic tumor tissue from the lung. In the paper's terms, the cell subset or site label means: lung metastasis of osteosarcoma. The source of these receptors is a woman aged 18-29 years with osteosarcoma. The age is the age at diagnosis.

The CDR3 coding sequence is TGTGCCAGCAGCGTAGACACAGGGGTGGTTGGAGGCTACACCTTC. Amino acid sequence: CASSVDTGVVGGYTF. J is TRBJ1-2 and V is TRBV9; TRBD1 agrees at 7 bases. Germline loops: CDR1 SGDLS, CDR2 YYNGEE. Losses at the gene ends were 0 bases for V and 8 bases for J; bases not matched to a gene: 10. This CDR3 comprises 15 residues.

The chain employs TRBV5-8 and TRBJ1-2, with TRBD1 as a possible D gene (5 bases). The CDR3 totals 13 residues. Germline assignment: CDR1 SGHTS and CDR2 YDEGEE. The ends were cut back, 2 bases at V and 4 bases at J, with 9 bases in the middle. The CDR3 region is CASSFQTVYGYTF. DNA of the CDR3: TGTGCCAGCAGCTTCCAGACAGTCTATGGCTACACCTTC.

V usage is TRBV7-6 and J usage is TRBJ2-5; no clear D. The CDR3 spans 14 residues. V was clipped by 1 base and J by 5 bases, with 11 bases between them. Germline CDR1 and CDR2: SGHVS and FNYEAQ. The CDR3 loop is CASSLDDSLETQYF. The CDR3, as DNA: TGTGCCAGCAGCTTAGATGATAGTTTGGAGACCCAGTACTTC.

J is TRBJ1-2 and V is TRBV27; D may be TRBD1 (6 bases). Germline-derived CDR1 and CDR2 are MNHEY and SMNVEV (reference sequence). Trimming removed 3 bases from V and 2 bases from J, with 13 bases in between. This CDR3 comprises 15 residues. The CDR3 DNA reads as TGTGCCAGCAGTTTCCTTGGACAGCTAAACTATGGCTACACCTTC. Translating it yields CASSFLGQLNYGYTF.

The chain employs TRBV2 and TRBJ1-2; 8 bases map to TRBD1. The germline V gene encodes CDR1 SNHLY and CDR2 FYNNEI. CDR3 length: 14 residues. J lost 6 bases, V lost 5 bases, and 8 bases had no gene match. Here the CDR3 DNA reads TGTGCCAGCAGTTACGACAGGGGAGGGGATGGCTACACCTTC. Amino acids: CASSYDRGGDGYTF.

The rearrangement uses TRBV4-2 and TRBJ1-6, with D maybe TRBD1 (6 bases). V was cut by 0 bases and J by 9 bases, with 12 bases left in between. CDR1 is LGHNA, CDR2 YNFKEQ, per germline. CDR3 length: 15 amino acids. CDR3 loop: CASSQDPTGISPLHF. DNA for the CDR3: TGTGCCAGCAGCCAAGACCCAACAGGGATTTCACCCCTCCACTTT.

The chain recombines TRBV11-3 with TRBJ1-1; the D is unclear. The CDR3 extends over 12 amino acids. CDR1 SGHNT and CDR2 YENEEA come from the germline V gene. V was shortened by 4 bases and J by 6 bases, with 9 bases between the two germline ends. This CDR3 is CASSSEGAEAFF. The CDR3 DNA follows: TGTGCCAGCAGCTCCGAGGGCGCTGAAGCTTTCTTT. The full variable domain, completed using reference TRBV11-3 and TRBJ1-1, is EAGVVQSPRYKIIEKKQPVAFWCNPISGHNTLYWYLQNLGQGPELLIRYENEEAVDDSQLPKDRFSAERLKGVDSTLKIQPAELGDSAVYLCASSSEGAEAFFGQGTRLTVV.

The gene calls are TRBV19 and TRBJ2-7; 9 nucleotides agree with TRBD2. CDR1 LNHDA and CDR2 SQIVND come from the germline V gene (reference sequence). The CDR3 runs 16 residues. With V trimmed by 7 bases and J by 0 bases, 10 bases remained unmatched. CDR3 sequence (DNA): TGTGCCAGTATGGCTAGCGGGGTCTCAAGCTCCTACGAGCAGTACTTC. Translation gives CASMASGVSSSYEQYF.

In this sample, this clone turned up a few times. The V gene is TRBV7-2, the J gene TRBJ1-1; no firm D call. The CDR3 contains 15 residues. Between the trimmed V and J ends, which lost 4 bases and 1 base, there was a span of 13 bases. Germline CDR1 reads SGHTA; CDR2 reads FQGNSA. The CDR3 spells CASSSWATANTEAFF. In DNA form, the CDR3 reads TGTGCCAGCAGCTCATGGGCGACGGCGAACACTGAAGCTTTCTTT.

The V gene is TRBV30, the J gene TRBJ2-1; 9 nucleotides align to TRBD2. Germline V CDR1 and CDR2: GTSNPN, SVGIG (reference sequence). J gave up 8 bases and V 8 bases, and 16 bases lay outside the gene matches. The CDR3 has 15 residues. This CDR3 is CALYPGTSSFDEQFF. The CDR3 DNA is TGTGCCCTCTACCCCGGGACTAGCAGTTTCGATGAGCAGTTCTTC.

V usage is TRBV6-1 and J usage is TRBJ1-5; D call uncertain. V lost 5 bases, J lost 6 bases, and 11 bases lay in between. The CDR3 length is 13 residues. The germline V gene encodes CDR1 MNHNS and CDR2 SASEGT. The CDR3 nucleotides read TGTGCCAGCAGTTGGGAGGGAATTCAGCCCCAGCATTTT. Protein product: CASSWEGIQPQHF.

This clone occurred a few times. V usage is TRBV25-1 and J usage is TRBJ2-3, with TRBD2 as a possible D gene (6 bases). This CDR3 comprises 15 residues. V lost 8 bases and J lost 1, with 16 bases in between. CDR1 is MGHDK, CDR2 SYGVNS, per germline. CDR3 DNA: TGTGCCAGCCAGAAAGGAGGGTATCGCACAGATACGCAGTATTTT. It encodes CASQKGGYRTDTQYF.

The CDR3 DNA sequence: TGTGCCAGCAGCCGACCCGGAAGCTACACCTTC. Translation gives CASSRPGSYTF. V is TRBV11-2 and J is TRBJ1-2; D call uncertain. Germline V gene data show CDR1 as SGHAT and CDR2 as FQNNGV. This CDR3 spans 11 amino acids. Deletions cut 5 bases from V and 9 bases from J, with 10 bases between.

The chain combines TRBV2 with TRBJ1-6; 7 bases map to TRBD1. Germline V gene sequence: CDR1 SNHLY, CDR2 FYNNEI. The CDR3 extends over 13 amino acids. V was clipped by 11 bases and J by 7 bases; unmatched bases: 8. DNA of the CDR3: TGTGCCGGGGGGAGGGGGCACAATTCACCCCTCCACTTT. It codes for CAGGRGHNSPLHF.

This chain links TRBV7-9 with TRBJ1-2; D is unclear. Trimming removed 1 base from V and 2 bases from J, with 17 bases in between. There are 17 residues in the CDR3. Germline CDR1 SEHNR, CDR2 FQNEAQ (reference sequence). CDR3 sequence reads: CASSLGSGRLLNYGYTF. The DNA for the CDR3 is TGTGCCAGCAGCTTAGGCTCCGGACGGCTACTCAACTATGGCTACACCTTC. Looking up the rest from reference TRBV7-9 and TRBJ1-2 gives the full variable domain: DTGVSQNPRHKITKRGQNVTFRCDPISEHNRLYWYRQTLGQGPEFLTYFQNEAQLEKSRLLSDRFSAERPKGSFSTLEIQRTEQGDSAMYLCASSLGSGRLLNYGYTFGSGTRLTVV.

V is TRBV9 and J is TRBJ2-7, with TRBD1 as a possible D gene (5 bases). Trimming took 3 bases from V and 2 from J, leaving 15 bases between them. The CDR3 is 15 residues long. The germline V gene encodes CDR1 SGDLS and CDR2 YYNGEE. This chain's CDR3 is CASSGAAGPTYEQYF. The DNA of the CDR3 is TGTGCCAGCAGCGGGGCTGCAGGGCCCACCTACGAGCAGTACTTC.

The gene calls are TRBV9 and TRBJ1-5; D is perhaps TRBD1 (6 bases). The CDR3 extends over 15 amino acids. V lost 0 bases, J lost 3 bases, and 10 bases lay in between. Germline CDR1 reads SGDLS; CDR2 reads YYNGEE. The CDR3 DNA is TGTGCCAGCAGCGTAGCGCCAGGGGCCAATCAGCCCCAGCATTTT. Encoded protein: CASSVAPGANQPQHF.

CDR3 in DNA: TGTGCCAGCAGCAGGGGACTAGCGGGGGGCCGGGGCACAGATACGCAGTATTTT. Protein: CASSRGLAGGRGTDTQYF. The chain carries TRBV7-3 and TRBJ2-3, with 15 bases fitting TRBD2. CDR1 and CDR2 (germline): SGHTA, FQGTGA. V lost 5 bases and J lost 1; bases outside the gene matches: 7. The CDR3 is made up of 18 amino acids. The whole variable domain, remainder taken from reference TRBV7-3 and TRBJ2-3, is GAGVSQTPSNKVTEKGKYVELRCDPISGHTALYWYRQSLGQGPEFLIYFQGTGAADDSGLPNDRFFAVRPEGSVSTLKIQRTERGDSAVYLCASSRGLAGGRGTDTQYFGPGTRLTVL.

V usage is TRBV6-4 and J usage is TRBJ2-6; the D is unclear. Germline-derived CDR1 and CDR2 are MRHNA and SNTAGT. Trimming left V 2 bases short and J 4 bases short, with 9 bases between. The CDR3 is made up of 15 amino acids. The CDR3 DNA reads TGTGCCAGCAGTGACAGCTGGGAAGGGGCCAACGTCCTGACTTTC. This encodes CASSDSWEGANVLTF.

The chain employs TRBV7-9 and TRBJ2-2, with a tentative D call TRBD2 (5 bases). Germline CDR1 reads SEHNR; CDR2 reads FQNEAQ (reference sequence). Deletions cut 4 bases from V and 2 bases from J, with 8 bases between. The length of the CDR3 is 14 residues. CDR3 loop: CASSWTSNTGELFF. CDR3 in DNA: TGTGCCAGCAGCTGGACTTCTAACACCGGGGAGCTGTTTTTT. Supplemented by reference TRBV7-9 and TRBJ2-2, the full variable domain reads DTGVSQNPRHKITKRGQNVTFRCDPISEHNRLYWYRQTLGQGPEFLTYFQNEAQLEKSRLLSDRFSAERPKGSFSTLEIQRTEQGDSAMYLCASSWTSNTGELFFGEGSRLTVL.

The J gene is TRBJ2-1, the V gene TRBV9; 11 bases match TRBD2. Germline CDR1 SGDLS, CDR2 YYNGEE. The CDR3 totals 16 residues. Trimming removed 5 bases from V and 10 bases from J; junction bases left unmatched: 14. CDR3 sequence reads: CASSATSGGPWQEQFF. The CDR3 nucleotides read TGTGCCAGCAGTGCAACTAGCGGGGGTCCCTGGCAAGAGCAGTTCTTC.

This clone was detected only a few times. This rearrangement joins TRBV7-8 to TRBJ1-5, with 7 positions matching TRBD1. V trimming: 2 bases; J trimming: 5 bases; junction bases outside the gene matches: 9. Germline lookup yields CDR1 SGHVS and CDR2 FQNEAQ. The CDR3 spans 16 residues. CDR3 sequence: CASSLTGVGGDQPQHF. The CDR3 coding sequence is TGTGCCAGCAGCTTAACAGGGGTCGGAGGCGATCAGCCCCAGCATTTT.

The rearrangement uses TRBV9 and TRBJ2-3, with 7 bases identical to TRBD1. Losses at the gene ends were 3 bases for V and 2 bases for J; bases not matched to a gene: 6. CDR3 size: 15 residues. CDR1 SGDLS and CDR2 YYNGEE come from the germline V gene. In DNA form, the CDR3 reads TGTGCCAGCAGCGCGAAACAGGGGTACACAGATACGCAGTATTTT. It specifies CASSAKQGYTDTQYF.

For the CDR3, the DNA is TGTGCCAGCAGCCCCGATATGCGGGGTGAGCAGTACTTC. Its translation: CASSPDMRGEQYF. This chain joins TRBV6-6 and TRBJ2-7, with D tentatively TRBD2 (6 bases). V was pared by 6 bases and J by 7 bases, with 16 bases between. Germline CDR1 reads MNHNY; CDR2 reads SVGAGI (reference sequence). This CDR3 spans 13 amino acids.

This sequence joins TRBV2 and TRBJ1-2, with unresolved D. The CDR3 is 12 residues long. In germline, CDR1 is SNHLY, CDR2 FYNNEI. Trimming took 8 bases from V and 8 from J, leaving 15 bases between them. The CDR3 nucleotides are TGTGCCAGCTACATCAGGTCAGGAGGCTACACCTTC. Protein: CASYIRSGGYTF. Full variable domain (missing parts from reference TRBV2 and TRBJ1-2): EPEVTQTPSHQVTQMGQEVILRCVPISNHLYFYWYRQILGQKVEFLVSFYNNEISEKSEIFDDQFSVERPDGSNFTLKIRSTKLEDSAMYFCASYIRSGGYTFGSGTRLTVV.

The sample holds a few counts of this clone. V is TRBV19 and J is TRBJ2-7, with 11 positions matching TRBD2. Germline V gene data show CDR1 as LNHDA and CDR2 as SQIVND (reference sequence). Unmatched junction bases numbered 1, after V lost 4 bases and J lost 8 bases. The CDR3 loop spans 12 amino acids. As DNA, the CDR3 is TGTGCCAGTAGTAGACTAGCGGGGCAGCAGTACTTC. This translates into CASSRLAGQQYF. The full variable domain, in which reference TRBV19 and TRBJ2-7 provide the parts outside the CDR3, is DGGITQSPKYLFRKEGQNVTLSCEQNLNHDAMYWYRQDPGQGLRLIYYSQIVNDFQKGDIAEGYSVSREKKESFPLTVTSAQKNPTAFYLCASSRLAGQQYFGPGTRLTVT.

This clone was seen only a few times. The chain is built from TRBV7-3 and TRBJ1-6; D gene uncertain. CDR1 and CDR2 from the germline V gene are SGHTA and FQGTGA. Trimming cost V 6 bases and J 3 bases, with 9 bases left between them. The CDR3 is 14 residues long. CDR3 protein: CASSIDGYNSPLHF. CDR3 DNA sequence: TGTGCCAGCAGTATCGACGGCTATAATTCACCCCTCCACTTT.